The clone carrying this T cell receptor (beta chain) was observed a single time. Its cognate antigen is unknown. This CDR3 spans 13 amino acids. Between the trimmed V and J ends, which lost 6 bases and 1 base, there was a span of 10 bases. Germline V gene data show CDR1 as MDHEN and CDR2 as SYDVKM. The data are from a study of cytomegalovirus exposure and HLA in healthy donors. Study findings and constraints: According to an earlier analysis, most TCR beta V segments yielded productive rearrangements about 90% or about 30% of the time. Immune exposure data for these donors was limited to CMV serostatus.

60 Vbeta and 13 Jbeta primers were used in PCR. The data were produced by immunoSEQ multiplex PCR, yet TCRdb's version contains in-frame clones alone and is incomplete. The sample holds about 77,000 clones, 70% to 80% seen once. The sequence came from a middle-aged man in good health and CMV-seronegative. The sequencing sample was made of PBMCs. The chain carries TRBV28 and TRBJ2-7; D may be TRBD1 (5 bases). The CDR3: CASSTGSSYEQYF. CDR3 in DNA: TGTGCCAGCAGCACAGGTTCGTCCTACGAGCAGTACTTC.